This T cell receptor (beta chain) derives from a study of blood T cell repertoires in COVID-19. In germline, CDR1 is LGHDT, CDR2 YNNKEL (reference sequence). The CDR3 totals 17 residues. V was clipped by 4 bases and J by 1 base, with 16 bases between them. Per the study methods: Estimates of nucleated cell counts were drawn from the amplification of reference gene primers. Generated by immunoSEQ multiplex PCR, the TCRdb table keeps only in-frame clones and is missing some. That table is the source of V, J and clone size, and D and trimming were worked out from the DNA. Of under 80,000 clones listed, 70% to 90% are singletons.

What was sequenced was peripheral blood. The chain employs TRBV3-1 (or the pseudogene TRBV3-2) and TRBJ2-2; TRBD2 might be the D (5 bases). The clonotype was recovered from a human donor in a cohort sampled during active COVID-19. The CDR3 loop is CASSRPRWAGNTGELFF. The CDR3 DNA is TGTGCCAGCAGCCGACCGCGATGGGCGGGGAACACCGGGGAGCTGTTTTTT.